This T cell receptor (beta chain) was captured by sequencing in a study of graft-versus-host responses after intestinal transplantation. Produced via immunoSEQ multiplex PCR; TCRdb's table is partial and in-frame only. The sample lists 85,000 to 95,000 clones, 85% to 95% occurring once. This clone has just one count. The antigen remains unidentified. Germline CDR1 reads LNHDA; CDR2 reads SQIVND (reference sequence). Trimming cost V 9 bases and J 6 bases; bases outside gene matches: 12. The CDR3 spans 14 residues. Sequenced here: unstimulated CD8+ T cells sorted from spleen or lymph node cells, sampled before intestinal transplant. The clonotype was recovered from a human donor who received an intestinal transplant. The V call is TRBV19, the J call TRBJ2-7; TRBD1 aligns across 9 bases. Here the CDR3 reads CASGWGTGRSEQYF. As DNA, the CDR3 is TGTGCCAGCGGGTGGGGGACAGGGAGAAGCGAGCAGTACTTC.